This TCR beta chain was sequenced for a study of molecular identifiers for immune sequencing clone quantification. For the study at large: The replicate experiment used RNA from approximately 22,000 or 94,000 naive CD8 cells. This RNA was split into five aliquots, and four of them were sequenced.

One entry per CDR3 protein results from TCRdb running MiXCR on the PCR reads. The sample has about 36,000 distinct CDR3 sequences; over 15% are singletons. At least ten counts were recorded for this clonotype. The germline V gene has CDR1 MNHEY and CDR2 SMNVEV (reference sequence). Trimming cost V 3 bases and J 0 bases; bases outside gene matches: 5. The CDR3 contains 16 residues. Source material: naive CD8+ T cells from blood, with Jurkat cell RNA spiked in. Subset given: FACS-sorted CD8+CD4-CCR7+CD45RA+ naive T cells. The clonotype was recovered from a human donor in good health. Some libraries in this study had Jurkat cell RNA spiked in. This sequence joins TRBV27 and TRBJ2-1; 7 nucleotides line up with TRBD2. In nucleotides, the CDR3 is TGTGCCAGCAGTTTTCTAGCGGTGAGCTCCTACAATGAGCAGTTCTTC. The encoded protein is CASSFLAVSSYNEQFF.